Following are 23 T cell receptor beta chains from one sample sequenced in a study of CD8 T cells in Susac syndrome. Random hexamers served to reverse transcribe about 0.45 to 1 ug RNA. A single record per CDR3 protein comes from TCRdb applying MiXCR to the immunoSEQ multiplex PCR reads. The data contain over 120,000 distinct CDR3 sequences, roughly 94% of them singletons. The sample was CD4+ T cells from PBMCs. These receptor sequences come from a human donor with Susac syndrome.

The sample holds one count of this clonotype. The rearrangement uses TRBV7-3 and TRBJ2-3; D remains ambiguous. The germline gives CDR1 SGHTA, CDR2 FQGTGA. V was trimmed by 0 bases and J by 2 bases, leaving 6 bases between them. The CDR3 is made up of 14 amino acids. Written as DNA, the CDR3 is TGTGCCAGCAGCTTAACACGGAACACAGATACGCAGTATTTT. This codes for CASSLTRNTDTQYF.

The chain couples TRBV29-1 to TRBJ2-6, with 9 bases matching TRBD1. The germline gives CDR1 SQVTM, CDR2 ANQGSEA. V shed 5 bases and J 0 bases; nucleotides not matched to a gene: 5. The CDR3 runs 16 residues. CDR3 nucleotides: TGCAGCGTTCTGGGACAGGGCCGCTCTGGGGCCAACGTCCTGACTTTC. As protein: CSVLGQGRSGANVLTF.

This sequence joins TRBV12-3 or TRBV12-4 and TRBJ1-1; possibly TRBD1 for D (5 bases). The V end was cut by 7 bases, the J end by 4 bases, with 16 bases between. CDR3 size: 14 residues. CDR3 loop: CASTLPGSFTEAFF. CDR3 nucleotides: TGTGCCAGCACTCTTCCAGGGAGTTTCACTGAAGCTTTCTTT.

This chain links TRBV27 with TRBJ2-7, with 10 bases aligning to TRBD2. V was clipped by 8 bases and J by 3 bases; unmatched bases: 10. The CDR3 has 15 amino acids. CDR1 is MNHEY, CDR2 SMNVEV, per germline (reference sequence). CDR3 coding DNA: TGTGCCAGCCGCCCACCGGGACTAGCGATCTACGAGCAGTACTTC. Translated: CASRPPGLAIYEQYF.

This rearrangement joins TRBV12-3 or TRBV12-4 to TRBJ1-5, with a weak D call TRBD1 (5 bases). CDR3 length: 11 residues. Between the trimmed V and J ends, which lost 4 bases and 9 bases, there was a span of 7 bases. The CDR3 loop is CASSSTGPQHF. Written as DNA, the CDR3 is TGTGCCAGCAGTTCCACAGGGCCCCAGCATTTT.

J is TRBJ2-5 and V is TRBV25-1; weak D call: TRBD1 (5 bases). Trimming stripped 8 bases from V and 5 bases from J, with 15 bases between. This CDR3 comprises 13 residues. Germline values: CDR1 MGHDK, CDR2 SYGVNS. The CDR3 sequence: CASGDSSPETQYF. The DNA for the CDR3 is TGTGCCAGCGGAGACAGTTCCCCGGAGACCCAGTACTTC.

This clonotype was seen once. The genes are TRBV20-1 and TRBJ2-7; D may match TRBD1 or TRBD2 (5 bases each). V dropped 1 base and J dropped 7 bases, with 14 bases sitting between them. This CDR3 has 13 residues. Germline loops: CDR1 DFQATT, CDR2 SNEGSKA (reference sequence). CDR3 amino acids: CSARGVGAWEQYF. The CDR3 DNA reads as TGCAGTGCTAGAGGGGTCGGGGCCTGGGAGCAGTACTTC.

V is TRBV20-1 and J is TRBJ1-2, with D unresolved. This CDR3 region has 12 residues. The V end was cut by 6 bases, the J end by 2 bases, with 10 bases between. In germline, CDR1 is DFQATT, CDR2 SNEGSKA (reference sequence). The CDR3 DNA reads TGCAGTGCCGGAACAGCGAACTATGGCTACACCTTC. It specifies CSAGTANYGYTF.

This clonotype was recorded once. This chain links TRBV20-1 with TRBJ1-1; the D gene is possibly TRBD1 (6 bases). V dropped 7 bases and J dropped 3 bases, with 12 bases sitting between them. The CDR3 consists of 12 residues. Germline values: CDR1 DFQATT, CDR2 SNEGSKA (reference sequence). This CDR3 is CSVKTGDTEAFF. The CDR3 DNA is TGCAGTGTCAAGACAGGAGACACTGAAGCTTTCTTT.

This chain joins TRBV15 and TRBJ2-5; 8 bases map to TRBD2. Trimming at V came to 1 base and at J to 0 bases, leaving 4 bases not matched to a gene. Germline CDR1 reads LNHNV; CDR2 reads YYDKDF (reference sequence). The CDR3 contains 16 residues. Written as DNA, the CDR3 is TGTGCCACCAGCAGAGGAGCGGGGGAGTACCAAGAGACCCAGTACTTC. Translated: CATSRGAGEYQETQYF.

The rearrangement links TRBV12-3 or TRBV12-4 to TRBJ1-1; D gene ambiguous. V was clipped by 3 bases and J by 7 bases, with 9 bases between them. The CDR3 covers 12 residues. The CDR3 region has the DNA TGTGCCAGCAGTTTCTCCTCGGGTGAAGCTTTCTTT. Its protein product is CASSFSSGEAFF.

The V call is TRBV29-1, the J call TRBJ2-7; perhaps D is TRBD1 or TRBD2 (5 bases each). Germline V lookup: CDR1 SQVTM, CDR2 ANQGSEA. Trimming shortened V by 3 bases and J by 1 base, and 13 bases separated the two germline ends. The CDR3 has 14 amino acids. The CDR3 is CSVDQGVGSYEQYF. CDR3 in DNA: TGCAGCGTTGATCAGGGAGTCGGATCCTACGAGCAGTACTTC.

The V gene is TRBV11-3, the J gene TRBJ2-3; possible D gene TRBD1, 6 bases. The CDR3 runs to 12 residues. V lost 1 base and J 10 bases, leaving 9 bases between the germline ends. Germline CDR1 SGHNT, CDR2 YENEEA. This CDR3 reads CASSLGRGAQYF. The CDR3 DNA is TGTGCCAGCAGCTTAGGCAGGGGAGCGCAGTATTTT.

For this clonotype: A read error may account for a junction end that differs from germline. J is TRBJ2-3 and V is TRBV2; D gene ambiguous. The CDR3 extends over 11 amino acids. Germline V gives CDR1 SNHLY, CDR2 FYNNEI. As DNA, the CDR3 is TGTGCCAGCAGTGAATTCGACGGGTGGGATTTT. Amino acids: CASSEFDGWDF.

The rearrangement uses TRBV20-1 and TRBJ2-7; 8 bases agree with TRBD1. CDR3 size: 13 residues. Germline V gene sequence: CDR1 DFQATT, CDR2 SNEGSKA (reference sequence). V gave up 5 bases and J gave up 4 bases; unmatched junction bases: 7. The CDR3: CSASGTGRYEQYF. As DNA, the CDR3 is TGCAGTGCTTCCGGGACAGGACGATACGAGCAGTACTTC.

CDR3 DNA: TGTGCCTGGAGGGGGCGAGCGGGGATCTCGAGCTCCTACAATGAGCAGTTCTTC. This encodes CAWRGRAGISSSYNEQFF. The rearrangement uses TRBV30 and TRBJ2-1; 7 nucleotides align to TRBD2. The CDR3 runs 18 residues. The germline V gene encodes CDR1 GTSNPN and CDR2 SVGIG (reference sequence). V was pared by 3 bases and J by 0 bases, with 14 bases of the junction left unmatched.

The V gene is TRBV4-3, the J gene TRBJ1-4; tentatively, D is TRBD1 (5 bases). CDR1 and CDR2 (germline): LGHNA, YSLEER. With 0 bases removed from V and 8 bases from J, the gap between germline ends came to 13 bases. The CDR3 is 15 residues long. The CDR3 reads CASSQDRAVREKLFF. CDR3 in DNA: TGCGCCAGCAGCCAAGACAGGGCTGTAAGAGAAAAACTGTTTTTT.

The gene calls are TRBV12-5 and TRBJ2-1; 10 bases line up with TRBD2. Germline-derived CDR1 and CDR2 are LGHNT and FRNRAP. The CDR3 covers 13 residues. V lost 11 bases to trimming and J lost 6 bases; unmatched junction nucleotides: 7. CDR3 region: CAASGGAINEQFF. Here the CDR3 DNA reads TGTGCTGCAAGCGGGGGGGCCATCAATGAGCAGTTCTTC.

The chain recombines TRBV29-1 with TRBJ2-5; D gene ambiguous. Looked up from germline, CDR1 is SQVTM and CDR2 is ANQGSEA. Trimming removed 5 bases at V and 5 bases at J, with 9 bases between. The CDR3 has 11 residues. Here the CDR3 DNA reads TGCAGCGTTAGAATCGGGGAGACCCAGTACTTC. Translation: CSVRIGETQYF.

The chain couples TRBV9 to TRBJ2-7; no clear D. The CDR3 is 14 amino acids. Germline V gene data show CDR1 as SGDLS and CDR2 as YYNGEE. V lost 0 bases and J 2 bases, leaving 9 bases between the germline ends. CDR3 in amino acids: CASSVGALTYEQYF. Written as DNA, the CDR3 is TGTGCCAGCAGCGTAGGGGCCCTAACCTACGAGCAGTACTTC.

This clonotype has more than one count but fewer than ten. J is TRBJ2-4 and V is TRBV28; maybe TRBD1 (6 bases). This CDR3 spans 16 amino acids. The germline V gene has CDR1 MDHEN and CDR2 SYDVKM. V lost 5 bases and J lost 0, with 14 bases in between. The CDR3 region is CASSPGQILAKNIQYF. The DNA for the CDR3 is TGTGCCAGCAGTCCCGGACAGATACTAGCCAAAAACATTCAGTACTTC.

The chain uses TRBV5-1 and TRBJ1-2, with D hard to call. Germline assignment: CDR1 SGHRS and CDR2 YFSETQ. CDR3 length: 14 amino acids. Trimming took 4 bases from V and 3 from J, leaving 13 bases between them. The CDR3: CASSPGGRDYGYTF. In DNA, the CDR3 is TGCGCCAGCAGCCCCGGCGGAAGGGACTATGGCTACACCTTC.

This clonotype was recorded once. Written as DNA, the CDR3 is TGTGCCAGCAGCTCAGAACCAGGGTATGAGCAGTACTTC. Protein product: CASSSEPGYEQYF. The gene calls are TRBV7-2 and TRBJ2-7, with D maybe TRBD1 (5 bases). There are 13 residues in the CDR3. Trimming cost V 4 bases and J 7 bases, with 14 bases left between them. The germline V gene has CDR1 SGHTA and CDR2 FQGNSA. Full variable domain (missing parts from reference TRBV7-2 and TRBJ2-7): GAGVSQSPSNKVTEKGKDVELRCDPISGHTALYWYRQSLGQGLEFLIYFQGNSAPDKSGLPSDRFSAERTGGSVSTLTIQRTQQEDSAVYLCASSSEPGYEQYFGPGTRLTVT.